This T cell receptor beta chain appears in the sequencing data of a study of breast tumors, draining lymph nodes, adjacent tissues (dated by TCRdb to the mid-2010s). With respect to the entire study: In breast cancer patients, the study compared the TCR beta repertoires of tumor, adjacent nontumor tissue and axillary lymph nodes. In human breast cancer, the study set out to assess how tumor, surrounding tissue and draining lymph node repertoires relate to one another and whether T cells might be exchanged between them.

Germline trimming: 4 bases from V, 2 bases from J; junction bases outside gene matches: 7. The CDR3 covers 15 residues, taking in both the cysteine and the phenylalanine. The retained sequence is limited to the CDR3, 45 bases, with the frame set at the first base. For CDR1 and CDR2, the germline V gene lists KGHSH and LQKENI. Overall study results and their limits: Tumor and nontumor tissue repertoires were found to be significantly more similar in luminal-like than in basal-like breast cancer. The data were considered consistent with the idea that most tumor T cells come from the lymph node and then expand in tumor tissue. T-cell repertoire diversity in tumors was found to be lower than in lymph nodes but higher than in nontumor tissue, and preferential V and J gene usage was observed. Rather than being directly demonstrated, the conclusion that tumor T cells originate in lymph nodes was presented as consistent with a hypothesis.

Concerning this clonotype itself: Its antigen is not yet known. No base-level quality is on record; no much larger clone is a single base apart.

Lymph node samples were obtained from the axillary draining lymph nodes of breast cancer patients. Sequencing used an Illumina HiSeq 2000. TCR beta chain libraries were generated through multiplex PCR amplification. High-throughput sequencing was used to analyze the amplified TCR beta chain products. The public reads were reprocessed in TCRdb via fastp at Q25 and MiXCR, keeping in-frame beta chains. Rows are unified per CDR3 protein, each entry keeping the most common DNA and genes. This sample gives 200,000 or so distinct CDR3 sequences in total; roughly 29% of them show up just once. The ten largest clones capture around 4.5% of the sample.

The rearranged chain carries TRBV18 and TRBJ2-7; 8 middle bases align to TRBD2. Sample: axillary lymph node tissue. The sequence was collected from a female donor with breast cancer. Some clones in this sample may be carry-over from other donors' samples. The nucleotides are TGTGCCAGCTCACTTCGACTAGCGCTTACCTACGAGCAGTACTTC. It codes for CASSLRLALTYEQYF.